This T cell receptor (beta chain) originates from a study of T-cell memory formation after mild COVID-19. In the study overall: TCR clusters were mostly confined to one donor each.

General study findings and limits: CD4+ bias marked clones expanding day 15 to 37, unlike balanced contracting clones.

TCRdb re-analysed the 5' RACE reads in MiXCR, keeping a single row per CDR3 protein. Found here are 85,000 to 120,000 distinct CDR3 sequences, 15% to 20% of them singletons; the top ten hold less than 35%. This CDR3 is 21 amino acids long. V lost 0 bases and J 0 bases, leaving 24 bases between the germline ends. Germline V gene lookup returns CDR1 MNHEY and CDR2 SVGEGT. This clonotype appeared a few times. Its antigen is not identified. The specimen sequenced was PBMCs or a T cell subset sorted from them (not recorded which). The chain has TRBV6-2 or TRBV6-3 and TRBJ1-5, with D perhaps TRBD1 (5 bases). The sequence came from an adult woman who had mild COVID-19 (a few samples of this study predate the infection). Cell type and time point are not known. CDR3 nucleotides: TGTGCCAGCAGTTACTCGTTCCAGAAGACAGTAAGACGGAGTAGCAATCAGCCCCAGCATTTT. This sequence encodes CASSYSFQKTVRRSSNQPQHF.